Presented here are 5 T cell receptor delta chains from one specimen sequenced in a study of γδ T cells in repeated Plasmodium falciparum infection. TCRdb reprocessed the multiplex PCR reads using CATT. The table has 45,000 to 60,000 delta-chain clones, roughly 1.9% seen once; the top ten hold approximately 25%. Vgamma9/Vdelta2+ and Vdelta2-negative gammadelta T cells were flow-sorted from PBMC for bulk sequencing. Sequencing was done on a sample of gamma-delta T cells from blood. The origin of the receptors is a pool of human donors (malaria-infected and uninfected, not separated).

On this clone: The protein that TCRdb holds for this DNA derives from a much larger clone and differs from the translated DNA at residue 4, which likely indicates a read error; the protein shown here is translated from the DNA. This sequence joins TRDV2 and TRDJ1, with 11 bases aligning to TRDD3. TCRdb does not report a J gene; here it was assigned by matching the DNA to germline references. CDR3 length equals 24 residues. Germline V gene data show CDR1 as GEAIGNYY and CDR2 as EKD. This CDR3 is CACVTVIPYSDWGIGTNYTDKLIF. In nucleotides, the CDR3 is TGTGCCTGTGTCACCGTTATCCCTTACTCAGACTGGGGGATAGGAACGAATTACACCGATAAACTCATCTTT.

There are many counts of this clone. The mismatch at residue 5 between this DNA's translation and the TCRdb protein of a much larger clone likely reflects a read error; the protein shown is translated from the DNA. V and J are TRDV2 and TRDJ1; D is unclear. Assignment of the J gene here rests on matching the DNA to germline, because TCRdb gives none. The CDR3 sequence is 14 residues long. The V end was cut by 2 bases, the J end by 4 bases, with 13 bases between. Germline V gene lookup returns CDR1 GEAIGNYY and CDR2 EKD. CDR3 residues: CACDRVGVVDKLIF. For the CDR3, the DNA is TGTGCCTGTGACAGGGTAGGGGTCGTCGATAAACTCATCTTT.

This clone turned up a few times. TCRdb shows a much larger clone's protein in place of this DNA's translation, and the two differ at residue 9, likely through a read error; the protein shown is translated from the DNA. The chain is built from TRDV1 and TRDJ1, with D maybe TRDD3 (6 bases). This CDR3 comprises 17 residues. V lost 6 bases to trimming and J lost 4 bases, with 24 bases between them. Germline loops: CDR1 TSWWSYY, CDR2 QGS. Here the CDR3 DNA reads TGTGCTCTTGGCGTCCCTACAAACCAGGGGGACCTCGATAAACTCATCTTT. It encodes CALGVPTNQGDLDKLIF.

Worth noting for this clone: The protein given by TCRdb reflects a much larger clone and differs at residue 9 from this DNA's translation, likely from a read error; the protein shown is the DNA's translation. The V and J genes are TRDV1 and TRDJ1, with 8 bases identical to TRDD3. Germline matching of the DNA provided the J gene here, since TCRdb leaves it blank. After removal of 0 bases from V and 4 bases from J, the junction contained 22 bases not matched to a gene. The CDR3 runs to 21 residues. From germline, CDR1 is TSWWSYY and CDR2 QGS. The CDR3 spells CALGELPYAPYGLGVIDKLIF. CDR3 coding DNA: TGTGCTCTTGGGGAACTCCCCTACGCACCCTATGGACTGGGGGTTATCGATAAACTCATCTTT.

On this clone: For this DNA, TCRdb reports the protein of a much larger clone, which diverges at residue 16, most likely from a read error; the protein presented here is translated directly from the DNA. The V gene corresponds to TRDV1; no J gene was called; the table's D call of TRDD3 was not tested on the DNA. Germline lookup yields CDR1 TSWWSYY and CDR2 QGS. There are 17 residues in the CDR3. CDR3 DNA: TGTGCTCTTGGGGAATCGTCCTACGAACTGGACACCGATAAACTCACCTTT. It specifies CALGESSYELDTDKLTF.